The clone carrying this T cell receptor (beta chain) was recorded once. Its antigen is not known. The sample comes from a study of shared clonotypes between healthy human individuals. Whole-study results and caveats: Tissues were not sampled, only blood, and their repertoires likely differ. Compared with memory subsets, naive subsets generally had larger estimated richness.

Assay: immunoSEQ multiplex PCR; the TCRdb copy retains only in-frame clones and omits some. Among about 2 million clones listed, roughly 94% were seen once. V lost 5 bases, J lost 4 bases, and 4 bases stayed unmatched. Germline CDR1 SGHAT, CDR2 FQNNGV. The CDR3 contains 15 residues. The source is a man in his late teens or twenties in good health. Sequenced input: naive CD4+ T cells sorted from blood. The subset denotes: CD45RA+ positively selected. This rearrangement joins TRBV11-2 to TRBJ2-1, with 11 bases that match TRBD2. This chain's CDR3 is CASSTGLAEYNEQFF. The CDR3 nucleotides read TGTGCCAGCAGCACGGGACTAGCGGAGTACAATGAGCAGTTCTTC.